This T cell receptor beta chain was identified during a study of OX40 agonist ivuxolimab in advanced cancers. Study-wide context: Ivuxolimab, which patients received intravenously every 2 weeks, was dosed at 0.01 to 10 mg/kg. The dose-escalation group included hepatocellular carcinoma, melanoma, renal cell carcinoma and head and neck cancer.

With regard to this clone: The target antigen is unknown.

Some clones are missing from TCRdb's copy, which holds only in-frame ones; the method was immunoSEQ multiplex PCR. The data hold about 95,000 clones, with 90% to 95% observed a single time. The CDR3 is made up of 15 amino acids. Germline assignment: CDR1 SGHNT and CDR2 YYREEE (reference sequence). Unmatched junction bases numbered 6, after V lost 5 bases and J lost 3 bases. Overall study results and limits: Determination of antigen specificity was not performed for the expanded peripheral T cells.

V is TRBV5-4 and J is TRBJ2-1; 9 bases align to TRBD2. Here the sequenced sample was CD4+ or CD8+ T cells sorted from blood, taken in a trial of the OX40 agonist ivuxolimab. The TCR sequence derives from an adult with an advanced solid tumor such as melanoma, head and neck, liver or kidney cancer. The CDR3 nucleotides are TGTGCCAGCAGAATGACTAGCGGTTACTACAATGAGCAGTTCTTC. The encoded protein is CASRMTSGYYNEQFF.